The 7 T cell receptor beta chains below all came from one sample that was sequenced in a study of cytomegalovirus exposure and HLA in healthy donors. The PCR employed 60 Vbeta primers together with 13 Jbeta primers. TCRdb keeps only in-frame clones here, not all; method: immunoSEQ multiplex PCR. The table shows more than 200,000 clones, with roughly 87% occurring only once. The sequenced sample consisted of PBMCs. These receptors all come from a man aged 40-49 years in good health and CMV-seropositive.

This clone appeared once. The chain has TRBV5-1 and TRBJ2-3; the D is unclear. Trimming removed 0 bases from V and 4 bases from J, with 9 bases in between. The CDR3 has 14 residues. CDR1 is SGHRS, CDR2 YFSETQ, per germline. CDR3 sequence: CASSLETGADTQYF. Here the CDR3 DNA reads TGCGCCAGCAGCTTGGAGACTGGCGCAGATACGCAGTATTTT.

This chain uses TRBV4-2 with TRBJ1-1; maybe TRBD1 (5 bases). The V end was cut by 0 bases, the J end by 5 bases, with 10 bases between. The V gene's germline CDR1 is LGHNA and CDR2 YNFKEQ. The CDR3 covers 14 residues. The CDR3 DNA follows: TGTGCCAGCAGCCAAGATGGGGGGAATACTGAAGCTTTCTTT. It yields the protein CASSQDGGNTEAFF.

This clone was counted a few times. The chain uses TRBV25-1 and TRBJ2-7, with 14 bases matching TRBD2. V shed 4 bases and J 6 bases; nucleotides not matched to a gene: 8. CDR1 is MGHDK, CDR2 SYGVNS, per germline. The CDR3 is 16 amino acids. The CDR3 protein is CASSGPGLAGVGEQYF. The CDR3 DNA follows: TGTGCCAGCAGTGGGCCGGGACTAGCGGGAGTCGGCGAGCAGTACTTC.

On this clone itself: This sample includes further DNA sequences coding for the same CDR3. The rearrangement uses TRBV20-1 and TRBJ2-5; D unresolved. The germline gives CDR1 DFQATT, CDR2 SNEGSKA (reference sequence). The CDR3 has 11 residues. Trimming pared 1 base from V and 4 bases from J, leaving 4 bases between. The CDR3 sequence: CSARGGETQYF. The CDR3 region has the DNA TGCAGTGCTAGAGGCGGAGAGACCCAGTACTTC.

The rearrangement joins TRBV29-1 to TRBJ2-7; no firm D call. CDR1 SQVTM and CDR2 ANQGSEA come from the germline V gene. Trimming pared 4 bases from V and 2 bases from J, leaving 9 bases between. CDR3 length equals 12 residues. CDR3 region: CSVGTAPYEQYF. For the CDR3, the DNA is TGCAGCGTTGGAACAGCACCCTACGAGCAGTACTTC.

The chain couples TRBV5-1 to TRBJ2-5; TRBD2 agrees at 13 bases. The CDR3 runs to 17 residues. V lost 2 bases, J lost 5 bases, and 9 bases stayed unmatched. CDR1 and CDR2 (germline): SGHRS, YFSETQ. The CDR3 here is CASSLGLAGETRETQYF. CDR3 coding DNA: TGCGCCAGCAGCTTAGGACTAGCGGGAGAAACGCGGGAGACCCAGTACTTC.

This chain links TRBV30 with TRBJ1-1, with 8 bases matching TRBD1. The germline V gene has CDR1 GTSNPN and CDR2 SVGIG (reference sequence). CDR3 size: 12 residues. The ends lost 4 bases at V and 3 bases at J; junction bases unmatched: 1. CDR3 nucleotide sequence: TGTGCCTGGAAACAGGGGGACACTGAAGCTTTCTTT. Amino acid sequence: CAWKQGDTEAFF. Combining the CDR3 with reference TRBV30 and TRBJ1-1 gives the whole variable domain SQTIHQWPATLVQPVGSPLSLECTVEGTSNPNLYWYRQAAGRGLQLLFYSVGIGQISSEVPQNLSASRPQDRQFILSSKKLLLSDSGFYLCAWKQGDTEAFFGQGTRLTVV.